These 29 T cell receptor beta chains share one sample of origin, sequenced in a study of blood T cell repertoires in COVID-19. Only in-frame clones appear in the TCRdb table, and some are missing; sequencing was by immunoSEQ multiplex PCR. The table includes about 410,000 clones, about 90% detected once. The specimen was PBMCs or T cells enriched from blood (not recorded which). The receptors originated from a woman aged 25 to 39 who had recovered from COVID-19.

V and J are TRBV27 and TRBJ1-6; D uncertain. V was cut by 6 bases and J by 7 bases, with 19 bases left in between. This CDR3 region has 16 residues. Germline V gene lookup returns CDR1 MNHEY and CDR2 SMNVEV (reference sequence). This chain's CDR3 is CASSGISTGINSPLHF. Here the CDR3 DNA reads TGTGCCAGCAGCGGGATTAGTACGGGCATAAATTCACCCCTCCACTTT.

The rearrangement uses TRBV3-1 (or the pseudogene TRBV3-2) and TRBJ1-5, with D maybe TRBD1 (5 bases). The CDR3 sequence is 16 residues long. V was cut by 6 bases and J by 7 bases, with 22 bases left in between. Germline V gene data show CDR1 as LGHDT and CDR2 as YNNKEL (reference sequence). The CDR3 DNA reads TGTGCCAGCAGTGTCCGGGACTGCTTCAAGGGCCAGCCCCAGCATTTT. Amino acids: CASSVRDCFKGQPQHF.

The CDR3, as DNA: TGTGCCAGCAGTTTAAAAAGGGCCGGGAGCAGCCCCAGCAATGAGCAGTTCTTC. Amino acids: CASSLKRAGSSPSNEQFF. The V and J genes are TRBV27 and TRBJ2-1; the D gene is possibly TRBD2 (6 bases). Per the germline V gene, CDR1 is MNHEY and CDR2 is SMNVEV (reference sequence). The V and J ends lost 2 bases and 6 bases respectively, with 23 bases between them. The CDR3 spans 18 residues.

The chain uses TRBV28 and TRBJ2-6; TRBD1 might be the D (5 bases). The CDR3 is made up of 17 amino acids. Trimming pared 3 bases from V and 3 bases from J, leaving 15 bases between. Germline assignment: CDR1 MDHEN and CDR2 SYDVKM. The CDR3 region is CASSFNQGSFGANVLTF. In nucleotides, the CDR3 is TGTGCCAGCAGTTTTAACCAGGGTAGTTTTGGGGCCAACGTCCTGACTTTC.

V and J are TRBV30 and TRBJ1-1; D unclear. The length of the CDR3 is 11 residues. In germline, CDR1 is GTSNPN, CDR2 SVGIG (reference sequence). Trimming removed 4 bases from V and 11 bases from J, with 14 bases in between. The CDR3, as DNA: TGTGCCTGGAACCCCGGGGTTGGGGCTTTCTTT. Its protein is CAWNPGVGAFF. Supplemented by reference TRBV30 and TRBJ1-1, the full variable domain reads SQTIHQWPATLVQPVGSPLSLECTVEGTSNPNLYWYRQAAGRGLQLLFYSVGIGQISSEVPQNLSASRPQDRQFILSSKKLLLSDSGFYLCAWNPGVGAFFGQGTRLTVV.

The chain is built from TRBV10-3 and TRBJ1-5, with D perhaps TRBD1 (6 bases). Germline CDR1 ENHRY, CDR2 SYGVKD. V was cut by 3 bases and J by 5 bases, with 17 bases left in between. The CDR3 has 16 amino acids. CDR3: CAISDILGGPDQPQHF. In nucleotides, the CDR3 is TGTGCCATCAGTGACATATTAGGGGGACCCGATCAGCCCCAGCATTTT.

The genes are TRBV6-2 or TRBV6-3 and TRBJ2-7; TRBD2 matches 7 bases. Germline V gives CDR1 MNHEY, CDR2 SVGEGT. The V segment lost 2 bases and the J segment 2 bases; nucleotides outside the gene matches: 6. This CDR3 region has 15 residues. DNA of the CDR3: TGTGCCAGCAGTTACCGGGCTAGCGGAGCCTACGAGCAGTACTTC. Translation: CASSYRASGAYEQYF.

This clone showed up just once. The CDR3 DNA is TGTGCCAGCAGCTTAGGACAGGGAGTAAATCAGCCCCAGCATTTT. Translating it yields CASSLGQGVNQPQHF. The chain employs TRBV11-2 and TRBJ1-5; 7 bases match TRBD1. V shed 1 base, J shed 4 bases, and the junction held 4 bases outside the gene matches. The germline CDR1 and CDR2 sequences are SGHAT and FQNNGV. The CDR3 spans 15 residues.

The chain uses TRBV6-6 and TRBJ1-4; TRBD1 aligns across 8 bases. V lost 2 bases, J lost 4 bases, and 6 bases stayed unmatched. Germline CDR1 and CDR2: MNHNY and SVGAGI (reference sequence). The CDR3 extends over 16 amino acids. Here the CDR3 reads CASSYVTGDGNEKLFF. The CDR3 DNA follows: TGTGCCAGCAGTTACGTGACAGGGGATGGTAATGAAAAACTGTTTTTT.

The V call is TRBV27, the J call TRBJ1-3; D remains unclear. There are 15 residues in the CDR3. Looked up from germline, CDR1 is MNHEY and CDR2 is SMNVEV (reference sequence). V gave up 3 bases and J gave up 0 bases, with 9 bases separating them. The CDR3 coding sequence is TGTGCCAGCAGTTTGAACAGCATCTCTGGAAACACCATATATTTT. Its translation: CASSLNSISGNTIYF.

The rearrangement joins TRBV20-1 to TRBJ1-5, with D unresolved. Trimming removed 3 bases at V and 3 bases at J, with 12 bases between. The CDR3 loop spans 14 amino acids. The germline gives CDR1 DFQATT, CDR2 SNEGSKA (reference sequence). DNA of the CDR3: TGCAGTGCTAGTGGTCGGGGTATCAATCAGCCCCAGCATTTT. Its translation: CSASGRGINQPQHF.

This clone was observed a few times. The rearrangement uses TRBV7-3 and TRBJ2-7; TRBD2 matches at 7 bases. J gave up 5 bases and V 2 bases, and 9 bases lay outside the gene matches. CDR3 length: 15 residues. In germline, CDR1 is SGHTA, CDR2 FQGTGA. CDR3 DNA: TGTGCCAGCAGCTTATTTCCGGGAGGTCTAAACGAGCAGTACTTC. Protein product: CASSLFPGGLNEQYF.

This rearrangement joins TRBV6-5 to TRBJ2-1, with 8 nucleotides matching TRBD2. The J segment lost 9 bases and the V segment lost 2 bases, leaving 6 bases of the junction unmatched. The germline gives CDR1 MNHEY, CDR2 SVGAGI. The CDR3 has 14 amino acids. CDR3 sequence reads: CASSYGTRWGEQFF. Here the CDR3 DNA reads TGTGCCAGCAGTTACGGGACTAGGTGGGGTGAGCAGTTCTTC.

The gene calls are TRBV9 and TRBJ2-3; D unclear. The length of the CDR3 is 13 residues. The germline V and J ends were trimmed by 0 bases and 5 bases, with 7 bases remaining between them. Germline-derived CDR1 and CDR2 are SGDLS and YYNGEE. CDR3 bases: TGTGCCAGCAGCGTAGGGCAGGTAGATACGCAGTATTTT. Translating gives CASSVGQVDTQYF.

The chain has TRBV19 and TRBJ1-4; tentative D call: TRBD1 (6 bases). Germline loops: CDR1 LNHDA, CDR2 SQIVND (reference sequence). This CDR3 has 16 amino acids. The V end lost 5 bases, the J end lost 5 bases, and 18 bases lay between the germline ends. This CDR3 reads CASSLRTGTRNEKLFF. For the CDR3, the DNA is TGTGCCAGTAGTCTTCGCACAGGGACGAGAAATGAAAAACTGTTTTTT.

The rearrangement uses TRBV4-3 and TRBJ1-2; D is unclear. The germline V gene has CDR1 LGHNA and CDR2 YSLEER. The CDR3 length is 15 residues. V lost 2 bases and J lost 8, with 18 bases in between. Here the CDR3 DNA reads TGCGCCAGCAGCCAAATCGGACTCTTGGGCAACGGCTACACCTTC. This encodes CASSQIGLLGNGYTF.

The V call is TRBV7-9, the J call TRBJ1-2, with 9 bases aligning to TRBD1. This CDR3 comprises 14 residues. Germline V lookup: CDR1 SEHNR, CDR2 FQNEAQ (reference sequence). Trimming removed 5 bases from V and 8 bases from J; junction bases left unmatched: 9. The CDR3 reads CASSPPGTGRGYTF. The CDR3, as DNA: TGTGCCAGCAGCCCACCCGGGACAGGGAGAGGCTACACCTTC.

A note on this clone: Sequence at one end of the junction differs from germline and may be a read error. The rearrangement joins TRBV14 to TRBJ1-4; the D is unclear. The CDR3 totals 15 residues. The V gene's germline CDR1 is SGHDN and CDR2 FVKESK. The CDR3 loop is CASSEDPATNEKLFF. CDR3 nucleotides: TGTGCCAGCAGCGAAGACCCCGCAACTAATGAAAAACTGTTTTTT.

The chain couples TRBV25-1 to TRBJ2-7, with 10 bases that match TRBD2. Losses at the gene ends were 6 bases for V and 3 bases for J; bases not matched to a gene: 14. The length of the CDR3 is 17 residues. CDR1 MGHDK and CDR2 SYGVNS come from the germline V gene. The CDR3 coding sequence is TGTGCCAGCAGGGGGCTCTCTAGCGGGGGCCGCTACTACGAGCAGTACTTC. Amino acid sequence: CASRGLSSGGRYYEQYF.

This sequence joins TRBV13 and TRBJ1-1, with D perhaps TRBD1 (5 bases). Trimming took off 3 bases at V and 3 bases at J, with 14 bases between the two ends. Germline V gene sequence: CDR1 PRHDT, CDR2 FYEKMQ (reference sequence). There are 15 residues in the CDR3. The CDR3 sequence is CASSLAGWLDTEAFF. The CDR3, as DNA: TGTGCCAGCAGCTTGGCAGGGTGGTTGGACACTGAAGCTTTCTTT.

CDR3 protein: CASSVGRLKHSETQYF. The CDR3 nucleotides read TGTGCCAGCAGCGTAGGCAGGCTAAAACACAGTGAGACCCAGTACTTC. This chain connects TRBV9 to TRBJ2-5; D is ambiguous. The V gene lost 0 bases and the J gene lost 5 bases, with 17 bases spanning the gap. The CDR3 consists of 16 residues. CDR1 SGDLS and CDR2 YYNGEE come from the germline V gene.

V is TRBV11-1 and J is TRBJ2-3; D not resolved. The CDR3 is 15 amino acids. Germline V gene sequence: CDR1 SGHAT, CDR2 FQDESV (reference sequence). Deletions cut 6 bases from V and 2 bases from J, with 15 bases between. CDR3 in DNA: TGTGCCAGCAGGATCGACTCCACACTCACAGATACGCAGTATTTT. Its protein is CASRIDSTLTDTQYF.

This sequence joins TRBV29-1 and TRBJ2-5; 7 positions agree with TRBD1. Per germline, CDR1 SQVTM and CDR2 ANQGSEA. V gave up 7 bases and J gave up 4 bases; unmatched junction bases: 3. There are 11 residues in the CDR3. In nucleotides, the CDR3 is TGCAGCGGACAGGGTCTAGAGACCCAGTACTTC. This sequence encodes CSGQGLETQYF.

The rearrangement uses TRBV10-3 and TRBJ2-3; possibly TRBD2 for D (6 bases). The V and J ends lost 10 bases and 6 bases respectively, with 23 bases between them. CDR1 and CDR2 (germline): ENHRY, SYGVKD. This CDR3 is built from 15 residues. The CDR3 loop reads CATQTRRLAADTQYF. The CDR3 nucleotides are TGTGCCACGCAGACGCGGAGATTAGCGGCGGATACGCAGTATTTT.

The chain joins TRBV6-5 to TRBJ2-7; D is perhaps TRBD1 (7 bases). Germline assignment: CDR1 MNHEY and CDR2 SVGAGI. The CDR3 is 15 residues long. Trimming took 7 bases from V and 1 from J, leaving 17 bases between them. The chain's CDR3 is CASTSQGGGSYEQYF. CDR3 sequence (DNA): TGTGCCAGCACCTCGCAGGGGGGCGGGTCCTACGAGCAGTACTTC.

This clone was detected only once. The V gene is TRBV9, the J gene TRBJ1-1; D is unresolved. This CDR3 is 13 amino acids long. The V and J ends lost 0 bases and 9 bases respectively, with 12 bases between them. Germline V gene lookup returns CDR1 SGDLS and CDR2 YYNGEE. CDR3 sequence (DNA): TGTGCCAGCAGCGTAGAACTGGCGGGGAAAGCTTTCTTT. This translates into CASSVELAGKAFF.

The chain links TRBV5-6 to TRBJ1-6, with TRBD1 matching over 12 bases. The CDR3 runs 19 residues. V was pared by 4 bases and J by 7 bases, with 15 bases of the junction left unmatched. Germline CDR1 SGHDT, CDR2 YYEEEE. CDR3 sequence: CASSLTVGTGGRRNSPLHF. The CDR3, as DNA: TGTGCCAGCAGCCTCACTGTGGGGACAGGGGGCCGGAGGAATTCACCCCTCCACTTT. Together with reference TRBV5-6 and TRBJ1-6, the CDR3 gives the full variable domain: DAGVTQSPTHLIKTRGQQVTLRCSPKSGHDTVSWYQQALGQGPQFIFQYYEEEERQRGNFPDRFSGHQFPNYSSELNVNALLLGDSALYLCASSLTVGTGGRRNSPLHFGNGTRLTVT.

The rearrangement links TRBV5-6 to TRBJ2-1, with 12 bases fitting TRBD2. Trimming cost V 3 bases and J 14 bases; bases outside gene matches: 12. The CDR3 runs 15 residues. Germline V gives CDR1 SGHDT, CDR2 YYEEEE. The CDR3 spells CASSSDTTSGGREFF. The CDR3 nucleotides read TGTGCCAGCAGCTCGGATACTACTAGCGGGGGGCGCGAGTTCTTC.

V and J are TRBV19 and TRBJ1-1; TRBD1 is a possible D gene (5 bases). The germline V gene encodes CDR1 LNHDA and CDR2 SQIVND (reference sequence). The CDR3 spans 14 residues. Deletions cut 2 bases from V and 8 bases from J, with 15 bases between. The CDR3 reads CASSIMATGDEAFF. As DNA, the CDR3 is TGTGCCAGTAGTATAATGGCAACAGGCGACGAAGCTTTCTTT.